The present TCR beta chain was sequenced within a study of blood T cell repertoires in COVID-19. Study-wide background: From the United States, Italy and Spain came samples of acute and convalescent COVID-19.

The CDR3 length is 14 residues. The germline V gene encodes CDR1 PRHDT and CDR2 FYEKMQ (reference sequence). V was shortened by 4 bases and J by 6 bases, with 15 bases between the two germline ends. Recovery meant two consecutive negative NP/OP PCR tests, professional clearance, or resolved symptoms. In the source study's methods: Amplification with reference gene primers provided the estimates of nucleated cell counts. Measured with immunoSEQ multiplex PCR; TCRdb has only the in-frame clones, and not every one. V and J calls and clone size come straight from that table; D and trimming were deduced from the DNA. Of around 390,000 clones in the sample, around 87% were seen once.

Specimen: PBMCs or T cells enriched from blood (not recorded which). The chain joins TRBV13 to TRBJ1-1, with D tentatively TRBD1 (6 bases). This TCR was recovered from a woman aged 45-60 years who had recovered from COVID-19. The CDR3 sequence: CASSYRQANAEAFF. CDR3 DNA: TGTGCCAGCAGCTATAGACAGGCTAACGCTGAAGCTTTCTTT.